This T cell receptor (beta chain) originates from a study of beta chain features in type 1 diabetes. V was clipped by 6 bases and J by 0 bases, with 18 bases between them. The CDR3 has 15 residues. The germline CDR1 and CDR2 sequences are GTSNPN and SVGIG (reference sequence). Study-level results: HLA effects on TCRB rearrangement stayed unresolved here. A pattern of fewer insertions and more deletions at VDJ junctions was seen in type 1 diabetes patients.

As regards this clone: Its antigen is not known.

Sequenced material consisted of expressed TCRB transcripts (all of the isolated RNA was reverse transcribed). A few million reads were obtained on average from naive, central memory and regulatory T cell samples. Here immunoSEQ multiplex PCR was the method, and the copy in TCRdb shows in-frame clones only, minus some. The repertoire holds about 200,000 clones, with about a tenth as singletons. This receptor was taken from a man aged 18 to 29 in good health. The sequencing sample was made of central memory CD4+ T cells from blood. The V and J genes are TRBV30 and TRBJ2-7, with D possibly TRBD2 on 6 matching bases. The CDR3 DNA reads TGTGCCTGTCGGCGAGGGAGCGGGCCCTCCTACGAGCAGTACTTC. Amino acid sequence: CACRRGSGPSYEQYF.